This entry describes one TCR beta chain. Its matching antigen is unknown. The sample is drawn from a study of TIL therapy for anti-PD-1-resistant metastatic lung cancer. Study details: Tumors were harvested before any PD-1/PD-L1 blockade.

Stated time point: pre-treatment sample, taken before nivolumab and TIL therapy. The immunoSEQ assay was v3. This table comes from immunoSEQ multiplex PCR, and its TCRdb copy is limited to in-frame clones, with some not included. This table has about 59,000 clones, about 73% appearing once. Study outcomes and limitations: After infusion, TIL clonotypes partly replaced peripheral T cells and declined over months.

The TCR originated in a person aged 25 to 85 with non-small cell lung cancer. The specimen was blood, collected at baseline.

This chain's CDR3 is CASSIGASGWIQETQYF. Written as DNA, the CDR3 is TGTGCCAGTAGTATCGGGGCTAGCGGGTGGATCCAAGAGACCCAGTACTTC. This chain links TRBV19 with TRBJ2-5, with 8 positions matching TRBD2. The germline gives CDR1 LNHDA, CDR2 SQIVND (reference sequence). This CDR3 region has 17 residues. Trimming at V came to 3 bases and at J to 1 base, leaving 10 bases not matched to a gene.